This T cell receptor (beta chain) was sequenced for a study of vaccination effects on CD4 cells after COVID-19. V lost 6 bases to trimming and J lost 2 bases, with 13 bases between them. Germline V gene data show CDR1 as LNHDA and CDR2 as SQIVND (reference sequence). This CDR3 has 14 residues. Viral peptide pool expansion of antigen-specific CD4+ T cells preceded sequencing in the ViraFEST assay. It was after approximately 11 days of culture that CD4+ T cells were isolated. PCR confirmed that the person was infected with SARS-CoV-2 between March and December 2020. This clone was observed once. The target antigen is unknown. The data were produced by immunoSEQ multiplex PCR, yet TCRdb's version contains in-frame clones alone and is incomplete. The table has 20,000 to 30,000 clones, 69% seen once.

This chain connects TRBV19 to TRBJ1-1; D might be TRBD1 (6 bases). The TCR sequence derives from a human donor who had a prior SARS-CoV-2 infection. The sample in question was CD4+ T cells from PBMCs cultured with SARS-CoV-2 spike peptides, obtained before COVID-19 vaccination. The CDR3 region is CASRSPGQNTEAFF. DNA of the CDR3: TGTGCCAGTAGATCTCCGGGACAAAACACTGAAGCTTTCTTT. Drawing the rest from reference TRBV19 and TRBJ1-1, the complete variable domain is DGGITQSPKYLFRKEGQNVTLSCEQNLNHDAMYWYRQDPGQGLRLIYYSQIVNDFQKGDIAEGYSVSREKKESFPLTVTSAQKNPTAFYLCASRSPGQNTEAFFGQGTRLTVV.